This T cell receptor beta chain originates from a study of breast tumors, draining lymph nodes, adjacent tissues. Trimming took 4 bases from V and 7 from J; bases not matched to a gene: 6. The CDR3 totals 15 residues. The germline V gene has CDR1 SGHTS and CDR2 YDEGEE. Study-level results: Tumor repertoires ranked between lymph nodes and nontumor tissue in diversity, with V and J gene preferences.

Breast cancer patients provided tissue from their axillary draining lymph nodes. Each CDR3 protein gets one entry after TCRdb re-called the multiplex PCR reads with MiXCR. The top ten hold approximately 3.6% of the sample, which has under 300,000 distinct CDR3 sequences, under 40% seen once. As regards this clonotype: The antigen remains unidentified.

The origin of this receptor is a female donor with breast cancer. Some clones in this sample may be carry-over from other donors' samples. Sequenced sample: axillary lymph node tissue. The chain is built from TRBV5-8 and TRBJ2-3; 13 nucleotides line up with TRBD2. The CDR3 sequence is CASSGGLAGLNTQYF. The DNA for the CDR3 is TGTGCCAGCAGCGGGGGACTAGCGGGGTTAAATACGCAGTATTTT.